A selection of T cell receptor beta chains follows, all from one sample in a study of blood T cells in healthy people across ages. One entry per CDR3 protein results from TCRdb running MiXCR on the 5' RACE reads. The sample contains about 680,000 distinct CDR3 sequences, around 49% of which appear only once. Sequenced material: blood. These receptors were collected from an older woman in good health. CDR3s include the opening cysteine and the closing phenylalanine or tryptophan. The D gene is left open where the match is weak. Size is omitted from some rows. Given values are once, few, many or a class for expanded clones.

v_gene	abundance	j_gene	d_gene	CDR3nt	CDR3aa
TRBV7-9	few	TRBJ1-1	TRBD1	TGTGCCAGCGACAGGGCCCGAACTGAAGCTTTCTTT	CASDRARTEAFF
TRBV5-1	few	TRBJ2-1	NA	TGCGCCAGCAGCTTGGACCGGACAAATGAGCAGTTCTTC	CASSLDRTNEQFF
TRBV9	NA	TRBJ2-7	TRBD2	TGTGCCAGCAGCATGCGGGAGGGCACCTACAATGAGCAGTACTTC	CASSMREGTYNEQYF
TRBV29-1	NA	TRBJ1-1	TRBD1	TGCAGCGTTGGACAGGGATTCACTGAAGCTTTCTTT	CSVGQGFTEAFF
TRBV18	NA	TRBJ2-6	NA	TGTGCCAGCTCACACGACCCCTCTGGGGCCAACGTCCTGACTTTC	CASSHDPSGANVLTF
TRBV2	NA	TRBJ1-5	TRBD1	TGTGCCAGCAGGCCTGAACAGGGGGCTGTGCAGCCCCAGCATTTT	CASRPEQGAVQPQHF
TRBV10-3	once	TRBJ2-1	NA	TGTGCCATGGCAGGGGGGTCCTACAATGAGCAGTTCTTC	CAMAGGSYNEQFF
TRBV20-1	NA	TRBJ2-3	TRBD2	TGCAGTGCTAGAAACCCGACTAGCGGGAGACCAGATACGCAGTATTTT	CSARNPTSGRPDTQYF
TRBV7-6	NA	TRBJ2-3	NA	TGTGCCAGCAGCTTAGATTCGACCCGCACAGATACGCAGTATTTT	CASSLDSTRTDTQYF
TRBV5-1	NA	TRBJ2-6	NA	TGCGCCAGCAGCTTCGCCGGGGCTGGGGCCAACGTCCTGACTTTC	CASSFAGAGANVLTF
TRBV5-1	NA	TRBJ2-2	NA	TGCGCCAGCAGCTTGGTACTAGCCCTCGCCGGGGAGCTGTTTTTT	CASSLVLALAGELFF
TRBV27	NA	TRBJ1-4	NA	TGTGCCAGCAGTTTACCTAATTTAGAAAAACTGTTTTTT	CASSLPNLEKLFF
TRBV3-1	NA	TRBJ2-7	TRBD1	TGTGCCAGCAGCCAGAGGGACAGCGATTACTCCAACTACGAGCAGTACTTC	CASSQRDSDYSNYEQYF
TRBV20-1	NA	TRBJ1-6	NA	TGCAGTGCTACCATGGACGGTGGGAATAATTCACCCCTCCACTTT	CSATMDGGNNSPLHF
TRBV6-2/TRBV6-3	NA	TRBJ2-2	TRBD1	TGTGCCAGCAAAGGACAGGGGACAACCGGGGAGCTGTTTTTT	CASKGQGTTGELFF
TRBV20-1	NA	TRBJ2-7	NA	TGCAGTGCTAACCACCCTCCCCAGGGGAGCCCTAGTCCCGATCTAACCTACGAGCAGTACTTC	CSANHPPQGSPSPDLTYEQYF
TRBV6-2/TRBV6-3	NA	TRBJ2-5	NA	TGTGCCAGCAGTTCCTGGGACCTGCGGCAAGAGACCCAGTACTTC	CASSSWDLRQETQYF
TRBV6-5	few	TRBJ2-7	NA	TGTGCCAGCAGTTCGTTGGCGCTTCGTTGGAACGAGCAGTACTTC	CASSSLALRWNEQYF
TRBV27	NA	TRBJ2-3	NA	TGTGCCAGCAGTTTATCGACGGGGGCAGATACGCAGTATTTT	CASSLSTGADTQYF
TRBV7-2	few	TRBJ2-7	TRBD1	TGTGCCAGCAGCTTCCGGGACAGGGCGAGCGAGCAGTACTTC	CASSFRDRASEQYF
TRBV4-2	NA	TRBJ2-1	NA	TGTGCCAGCAGCCAAACCTGGTCCTACAATGAGCAGTTCTTC	CASSQTWSYNEQFF
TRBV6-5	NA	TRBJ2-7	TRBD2	TGTGCCAGCAGTTTCCCTAGCGGATCATCCTACGAGCAGTACTTC	CASSFPSGSSYEQYF
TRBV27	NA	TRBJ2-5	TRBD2	TGTGCCAGCAGTAAAGGGACTAGGGGCCGAGAGACCCAGTACTTC	CASSKGTRGRETQYF
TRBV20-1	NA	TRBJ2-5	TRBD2	TGCAGTGATATAGGCGGGGGGGAAGAGACCCAGTACTTC	CSDIGGGEETQYF
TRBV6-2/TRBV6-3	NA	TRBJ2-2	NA	TGTGCCAGCAGTTACTCGATCGATCCAATTCGGGGGCAGGGGCCGACCGGGGAGCTGTTTTTT	CASSYSIDPIRGQGPTGELFF
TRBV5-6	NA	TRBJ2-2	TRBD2	TGTGCCAGCAGCCCTAGAGCGGGAGGGGGCACCGGGGAGCTGTTTTTT	CASSPRAGGGTGELFF
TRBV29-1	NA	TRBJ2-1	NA	TGCAGCGTTGAAGTTTATGATAAGCAGTTCTTC	CSVEVYDKQFF
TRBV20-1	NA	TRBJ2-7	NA	TGCAGTGCTAGCCCACTAGGCTACTCCGAGCAGTACTTC	CSASPLGYSEQYF